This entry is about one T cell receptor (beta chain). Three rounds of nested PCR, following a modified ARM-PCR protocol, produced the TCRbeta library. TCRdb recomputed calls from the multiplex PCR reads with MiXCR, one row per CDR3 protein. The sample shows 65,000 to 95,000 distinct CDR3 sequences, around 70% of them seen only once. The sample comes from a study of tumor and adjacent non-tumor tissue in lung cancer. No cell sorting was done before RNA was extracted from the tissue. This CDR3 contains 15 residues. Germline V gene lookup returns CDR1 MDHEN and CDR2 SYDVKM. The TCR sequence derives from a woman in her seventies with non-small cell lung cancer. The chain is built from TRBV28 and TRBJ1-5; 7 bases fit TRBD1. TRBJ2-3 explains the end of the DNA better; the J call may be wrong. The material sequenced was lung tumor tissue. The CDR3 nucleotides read TGTGCCAGCAGCCCAGGGACAGTTAGCAATCAGCCCCAGTATTTT. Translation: CASSPGTVSNQPQYF.